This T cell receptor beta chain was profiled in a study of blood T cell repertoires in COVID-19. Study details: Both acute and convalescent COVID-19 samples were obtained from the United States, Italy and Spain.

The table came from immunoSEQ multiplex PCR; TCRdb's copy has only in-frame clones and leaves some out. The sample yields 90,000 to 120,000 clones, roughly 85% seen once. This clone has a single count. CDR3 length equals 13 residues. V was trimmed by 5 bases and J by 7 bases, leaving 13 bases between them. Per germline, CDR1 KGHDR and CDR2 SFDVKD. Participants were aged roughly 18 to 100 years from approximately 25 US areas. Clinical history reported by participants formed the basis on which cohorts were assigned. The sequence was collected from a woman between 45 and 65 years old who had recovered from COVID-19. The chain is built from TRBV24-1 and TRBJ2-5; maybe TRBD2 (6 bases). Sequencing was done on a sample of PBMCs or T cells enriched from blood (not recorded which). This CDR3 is CATSAQGLRTQYF. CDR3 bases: TGTGCCACCAGTGCCCAGGGACTCAGGACCCAGTACTTC.